This TCR beta chain was captured in a study of T cell repertoires in cytomegalovirus infection. Background on the study: Selection of CMV epitopes for the study included recently identified HLA-C-restricted and well-studied HLA-B-restricted ones. Indicated by public TCR beta signatures were CMV infection and matching HLA type.

Each CDR3 protein gets one entry after TCRdb re-called the reads with MiXCR. The sample yields about 340,000 distinct CDR3 sequences, roughly 29% seen once. This CDR3 region has 17 residues. Germline values: CDR1 MNHNS, CDR2 SASEGT. The V segment lost 5 bases and the J segment 4 bases; nucleotides outside the gene matches: 12. As for this clonotype: The antigen is unknown.

The TCR sequence derives from a human donor in good health (CMV status not recorded). Some clones in this sample may be carry-over from other donors' samples. The specimen comprised cultured PBMCs, sampled from culture after CMV antigen stimulation. This rearrangement joins TRBV6-1 to TRBJ1-2, with 11 bases that match TRBD1. The CDR3 bases are TGTGCCAGCAGTCTGGACAGGGGGCGGCGAGGGAGCTATGGCTACACCTTC. As protein: CASSLDRGRRGSYGYTF.